This is a list of T cell receptor beta chains from one sample in a study of early T cells in non-severe SARS-CoV-2 infection. Using its own MiXCR run on the 5' RACE reads, TCRdb lists one record per CDR3 protein. Among roughly 66,000 distinct CDR3 sequences listed, approximately 8.3% were seen once. The sample comprised whole blood. All receptors come from an adult who was a healthcare worker with PCR-confirmed SARS-CoV-2 infection or an uninfected control (not recorded which). Both conserved end residues are part of each CDR3.

v_gene: TRBV12-3/TRBV12-4
CDR3aa: CASSLYLLGGRAYNEQFF

v_gene: TRBV20-1
CDR3aa: CSARGLRRGVYEQYF

v_gene: TRBV4-3
CDR3aa: CASSQDMLGGGQPQHF

v_gene: TRBV19
CDR3aa: CASSADREGYNEQFF

v_gene: TRBV6-1
CDR3aa: CASRGLSGNQETQYF

v_gene: TRBV6-2/TRBV6-3
CDR3aa: CASSAAPAVTTQYF

v_gene: TRBV3-1
CDR3aa: CASTLTGGRAGDYNEQFF

v_gene: TRBV4-2
CDR3aa: CASSQGGTDYNSPLHF

v_gene: TRBV6-2/TRBV6-3
CDR3aa: CASSYEYQETQYF

v_gene: TRBV2
CDR3aa: CASKTSYNEQFF

v_gene: TRBV4-3
CDR3aa: CASTTGGLGTEAFF

v_gene: TRBV29-1
CDR3aa: CSVEDAGPSTGELFF

v_gene: TRBV5-6
CDR3aa: CASSTGQPNTGELFF

v_gene: TRBV4-1
CDR3aa: CASSRELNNEQFF

v_gene: TRBV6-1
CDR3aa: CASVWTGGNTGELFF

v_gene: TRBV7-9
CDR3aa: CASSRDSQPNQPQHF

v_gene: TRBV12-3/TRBV12-4
CDR3aa: CASSPTGLGNQPQHF

v_gene: TRBV28
CDR3aa: CASSLWSTETQYF

v_gene: TRBV4-2
CDR3aa: CASSQRGGAQETQYF

v_gene: TRBV10-3
CDR3aa: CAISLDNEQFF

v_gene: TRBV11-2
CDR3aa: CASSLYGAQETQYF

v_gene: TRBV7-2
CDR3aa: CVSTQTPGGNSPLHF

v_gene: TRBV20-1
CDR3aa: CSASDPAGERAYQETQYF

v_gene: TRBV20-1
CDR3aa: CSAPLHSGANVLTF

v_gene: TRBV23-1
CDR3aa: CASSPPGSSAYNEQFF

v_gene: TRBV28
CDR3aa: CASSFQNYEQYF

v_gene: TRBV12-3/TRBV12-4
CDR3aa: CASSLGTANTEAFF

v_gene: TRBV6-5
CDR3aa: CASRDPAEAFF

v_gene: TRBV5-1
CDR3aa: CASSSSGQGFEQYF

v_gene: TRBV28
CDR3aa: CASSFAGGFLAITDTQYF

v_gene: TRBV3-1
CDR3aa: CASSQAKNIQYF

v_gene: TRBV9
CDR3aa: CASSGRAGPNTGELFF

v_gene: TRBV9
CDR3aa: CASSDRPVETEAFF

v_gene: TRBV20-1
CDR3aa: CSARGIGTDTQYF

v_gene: TRBV18
CDR3aa: CASSPLGAGTGATMNTEAFF

v_gene: TRBV20-1
CDR3aa: CSAGGKNGYGYTF

v_gene: TRBV19
CDR3aa: CASSRGVTGELFF

v_gene: TRBV6-1
CDR3aa: CASKGTSGLHYNEQFF

v_gene: TRBV2
CDR3aa: CASRPQGPGNTIYF

v_gene: TRBV29-1
CDR3aa: CSVDTSGSSYEQYF

v_gene: TRBV2
CDR3aa: CASRTGTTTKDEQFF

v_gene: TRBV5-1
CDR3aa: CASSRDSSYNEQFF

v_gene: TRBV7-2
CDR3aa: CASRRQPGQGAYEQYF

v_gene: TRBV18
CDR3aa: CASSPGQSNEAFF

v_gene: TRBV7-8
CDR3aa: CASSSSGSYNEQFF

v_gene: TRBV28
CDR3aa: CASSTAAGPPRAMNTEAFF

v_gene: TRBV12-3/TRBV12-4
CDR3aa: CASSFPEINNEKLFF

v_gene: TRBV20-1
CDR3aa: CTVPHPTSTDTQYF

v_gene: TRBV5-4
CDR3aa: CASSLVAGSTDTQYF

v_gene: TRBV12-3/TRBV12-4
CDR3aa: CASSPGTGGPGGYEQYF

v_gene: TRBV6-1
CDR3aa: CASRTQGDTEAFF

v_gene: TRBV29-1
CDR3aa: CSIGRDSYEQYF

v_gene: TRBV25-1
CDR3aa: CASSVHRTSGVNYGYTF

v_gene: TRBV29-1
CDR3aa: CSAVVTGTGYYNEQFF

v_gene: TRBV29-1
CDR3aa: CSPGEPSSYNEQFF

v_gene: TRBV29-1
CDR3aa: CSAKHWTGQNTGELFF

v_gene: TRBV7-2
CDR3aa: CASSLVRGSYNEQFF